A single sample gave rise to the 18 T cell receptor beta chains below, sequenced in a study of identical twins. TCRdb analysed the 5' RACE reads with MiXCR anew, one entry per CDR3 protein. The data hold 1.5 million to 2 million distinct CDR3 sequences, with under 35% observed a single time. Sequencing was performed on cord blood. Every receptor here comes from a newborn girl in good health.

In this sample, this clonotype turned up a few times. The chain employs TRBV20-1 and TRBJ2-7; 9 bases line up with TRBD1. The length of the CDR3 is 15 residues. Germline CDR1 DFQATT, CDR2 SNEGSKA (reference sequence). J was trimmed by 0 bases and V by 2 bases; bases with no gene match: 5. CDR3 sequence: CSARQDRGSSYEQYF. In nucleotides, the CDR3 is TGCAGTGCTAGACAAGACAGGGGGAGCTCCTACGAGCAGTACTTC.

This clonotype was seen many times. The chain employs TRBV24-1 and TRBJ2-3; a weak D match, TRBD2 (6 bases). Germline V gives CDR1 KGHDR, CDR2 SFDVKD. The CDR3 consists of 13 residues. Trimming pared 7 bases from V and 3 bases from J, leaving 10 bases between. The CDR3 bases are TGTGCCACCAGCTTGAGCGGGACAGATACGCAGTATTTT. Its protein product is CATSLSGTDTQYF.

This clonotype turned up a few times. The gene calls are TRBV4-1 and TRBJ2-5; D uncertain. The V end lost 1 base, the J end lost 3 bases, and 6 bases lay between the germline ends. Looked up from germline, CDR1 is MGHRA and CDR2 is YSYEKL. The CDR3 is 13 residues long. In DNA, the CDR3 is TGCGCCAGCAGCCAAGTTTCAGAAGAGACCCAGTACTTC. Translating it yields CASSQVSEETQYF.

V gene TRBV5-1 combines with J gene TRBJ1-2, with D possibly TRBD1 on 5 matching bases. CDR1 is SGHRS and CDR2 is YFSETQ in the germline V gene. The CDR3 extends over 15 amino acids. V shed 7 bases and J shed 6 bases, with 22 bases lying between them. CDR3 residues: CASGPGTIIKDGYTF. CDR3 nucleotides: TGCGCCAGCGGGCCGGGGACGATTATTAAAGATGGCTACACCTTC.

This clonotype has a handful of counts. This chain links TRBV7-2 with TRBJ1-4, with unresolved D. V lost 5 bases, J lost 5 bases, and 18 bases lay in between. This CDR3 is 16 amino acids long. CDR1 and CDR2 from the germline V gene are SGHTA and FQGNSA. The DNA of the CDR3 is TGTGCCAGCAGCACCTCCGCACGGGGTTTGAATGAAAAACTGTTTTTT. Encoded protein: CASSTSARGLNEKLFF.

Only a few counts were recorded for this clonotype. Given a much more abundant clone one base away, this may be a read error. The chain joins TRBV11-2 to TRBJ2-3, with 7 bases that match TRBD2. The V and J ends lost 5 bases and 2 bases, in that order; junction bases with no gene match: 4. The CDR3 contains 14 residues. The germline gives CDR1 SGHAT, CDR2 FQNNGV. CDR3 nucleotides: TGTGCCAGCAGCCAAGGGACTAACACAGATACGCAGTATTTT. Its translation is CASSQGTNTDTQYF.

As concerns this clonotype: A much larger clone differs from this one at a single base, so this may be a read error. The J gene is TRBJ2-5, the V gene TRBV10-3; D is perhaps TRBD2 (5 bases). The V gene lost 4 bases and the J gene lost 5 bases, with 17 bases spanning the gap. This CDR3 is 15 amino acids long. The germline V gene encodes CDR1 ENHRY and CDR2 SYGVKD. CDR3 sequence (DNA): TGTGCCATCAGTGGGGCAACAGTACCGGGGGAGACCCAGTACTTC. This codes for CAISGATVPGETQYF.

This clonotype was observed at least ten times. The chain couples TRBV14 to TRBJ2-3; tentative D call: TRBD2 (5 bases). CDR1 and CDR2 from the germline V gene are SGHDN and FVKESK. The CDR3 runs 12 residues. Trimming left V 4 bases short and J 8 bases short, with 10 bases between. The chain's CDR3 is CASSRTRVTQYF. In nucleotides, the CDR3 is TGTGCCAGCAGCCGAACTAGGGTTACGCAGTATTTT.

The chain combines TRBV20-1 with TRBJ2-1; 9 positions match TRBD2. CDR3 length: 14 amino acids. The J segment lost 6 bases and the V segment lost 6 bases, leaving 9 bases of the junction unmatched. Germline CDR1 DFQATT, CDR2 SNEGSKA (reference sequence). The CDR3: CSAKVAGATNEQFF. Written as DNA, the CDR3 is TGCAGTGCCAAAGTAGCGGGGGCAACCAATGAGCAGTTCTTC.

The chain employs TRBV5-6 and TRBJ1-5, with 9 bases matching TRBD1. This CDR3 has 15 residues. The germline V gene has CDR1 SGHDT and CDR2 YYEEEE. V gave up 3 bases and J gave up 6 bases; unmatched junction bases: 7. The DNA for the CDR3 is TGTGCCAGCAGCTCCGGGACAGGGATCGGTCAGCCCCAGCATTTT. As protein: CASSSGTGIGQPQHF.

CDR3 sequence (DNA): TGTGCCAGCAGCTACCGGACTAGCTCCGTCCCCTACGAGCAGTACTTC. Protein: CASSYRTSSVPYEQYF. The rearrangement uses TRBV7-2 and TRBJ2-7; 8 bases match TRBD2. CDR3 size: 16 residues. After removal of 4 bases from V and 2 bases from J, the junction contained 10 bases not matched to a gene. The germline V gene encodes CDR1 SGHTA and CDR2 FQGNSA.

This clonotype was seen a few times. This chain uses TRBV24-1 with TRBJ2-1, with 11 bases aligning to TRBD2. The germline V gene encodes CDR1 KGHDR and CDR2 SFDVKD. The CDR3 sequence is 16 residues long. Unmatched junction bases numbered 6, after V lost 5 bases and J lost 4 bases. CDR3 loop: CATSAPLAGAYNEQFF. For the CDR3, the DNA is TGTGCCACCAGTGCTCCACTAGCGGGAGCTTACAATGAGCAGTTCTTC.

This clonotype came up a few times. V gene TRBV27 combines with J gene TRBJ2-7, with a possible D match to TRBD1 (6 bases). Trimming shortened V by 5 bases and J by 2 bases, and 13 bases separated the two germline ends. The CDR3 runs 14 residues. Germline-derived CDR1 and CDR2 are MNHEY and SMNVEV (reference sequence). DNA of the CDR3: TGTGCCAGCAGTGAATCCGGGACACCCTACGAGCAGTACTTC. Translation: CASSESGTPYEQYF.

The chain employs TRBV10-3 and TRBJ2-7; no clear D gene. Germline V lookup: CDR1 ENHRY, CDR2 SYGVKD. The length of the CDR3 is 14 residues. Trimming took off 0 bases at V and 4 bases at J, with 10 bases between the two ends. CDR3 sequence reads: CAISESRVGYEQYF. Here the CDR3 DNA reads TGTGCCATCAGTGAGTCGCGTGTTGGGTACGAGCAGTACTTC.

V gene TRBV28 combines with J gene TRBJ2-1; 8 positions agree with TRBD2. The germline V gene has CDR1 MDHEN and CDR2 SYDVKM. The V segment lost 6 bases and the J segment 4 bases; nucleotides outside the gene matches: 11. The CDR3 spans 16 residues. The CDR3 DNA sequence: TGTGCCAGCAGGGCCCCCTCTAGCGGGCCTTACAATGAGCAGTTCTTC. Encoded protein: CASRAPSSGPYNEQFF.

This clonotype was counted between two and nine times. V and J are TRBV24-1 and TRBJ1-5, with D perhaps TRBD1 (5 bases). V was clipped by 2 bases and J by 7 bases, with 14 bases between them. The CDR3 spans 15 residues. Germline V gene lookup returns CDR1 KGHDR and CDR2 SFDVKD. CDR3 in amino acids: CATSDSGTPGQPQHF. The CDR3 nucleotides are TGTGCCACCAGTGATTCCGGGACTCCTGGACAGCCCCAGCATTTT.

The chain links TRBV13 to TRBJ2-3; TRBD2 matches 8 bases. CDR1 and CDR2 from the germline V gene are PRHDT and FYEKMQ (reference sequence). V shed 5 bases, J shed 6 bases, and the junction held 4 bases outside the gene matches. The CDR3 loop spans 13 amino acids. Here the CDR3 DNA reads TGTGCCAGCAGCGAAAAGCGGGAGGATACGCAGTATTTT. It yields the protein CASSEKREDTQYF.

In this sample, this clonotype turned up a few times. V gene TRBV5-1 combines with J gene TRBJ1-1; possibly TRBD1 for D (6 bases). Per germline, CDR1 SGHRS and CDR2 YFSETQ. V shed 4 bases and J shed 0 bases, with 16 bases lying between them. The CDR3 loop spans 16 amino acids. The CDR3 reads CASSTTGRIMNTEAFF. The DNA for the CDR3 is TGCGCCAGCAGCACGACAGGACGGATTATGAACACTGAAGCTTTCTTT.